Listed here is a single TCR beta chain. No antigen is known for it. The CDR3 extends over 16 amino acids. Germline CDR1 MNHEY, CDR2 SVGAGI. Trimming stripped 2 bases from V and 0 bases from J, with 13 bases between. This specimen belongs to a study of T cells in narcolepsy. Study information: Patients with NT1 or NT2 and healthy control donors were enrolled.

Sequencing was performed with immunoSEQ multiplex PCR; in TCRdb, only in-frame clones are kept and a portion is missing. The table records some 10,000 clones, just under 95% of them present only once. General observations from the study: Autoreactive clone sequences were missing from some blood memory CD4+ repertoires. Autoreactive clonotypes reportedly recurred in blood of same and different patients, not controls. HCRT-specific and TRIB2-specific autoreactive clonotypes appeared among same-patient CSF and blood CD4+ clonotypes.

The chain uses TRBV6-5 and TRBJ1-1, with a tentative D call TRBD1 (6 bases). The TCR comes from a human donor with narcolepsy. The specimen sequenced was CD45RA- memory CD4+ T cells from PBMCs. The CDR3 here is CASSYRGAQLNTEAFF. In nucleotides, the CDR3 is TGTGCCAGCAGTTACAGGGGGGCACAGTTGAACACTGAAGCTTTCTTT.